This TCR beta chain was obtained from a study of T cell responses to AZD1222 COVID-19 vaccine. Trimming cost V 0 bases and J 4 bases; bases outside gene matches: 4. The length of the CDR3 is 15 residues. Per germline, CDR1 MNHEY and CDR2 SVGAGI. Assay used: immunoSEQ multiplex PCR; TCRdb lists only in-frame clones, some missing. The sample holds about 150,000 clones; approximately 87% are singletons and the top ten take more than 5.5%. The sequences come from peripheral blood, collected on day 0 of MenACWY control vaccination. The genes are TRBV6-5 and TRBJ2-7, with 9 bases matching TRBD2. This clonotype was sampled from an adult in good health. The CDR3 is CASSYSGGRAYEQYF. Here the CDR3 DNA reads TGTGCCAGCAGTTACTCGGGCGGGAGGGCATACGAGCAGTACTTC.